This T cell receptor beta chain is from a study of CXCR3-negative and CXCR3-positive naive CD8 T cells (dated 2019 in TCRdb). Regarding the research as a whole: About 150 million TRB reads were obtained in total, roughly 1.5 +/- 0.3 million reads per library. TRBV-TRBJ cluster analysis included naive subsets from about five donors and memory cells from 3 donors. Diversity and physicochemical repertoire analyses covered roughly ten donors pooled from two independent experiments.

TCRdb records NextSeq 550 as the sequencer. The Human TCR Profiling Kit (MiLaboratory) was used to make UMI-labeled 5' RACE TRB cDNA libraries. cDNA synthesis used the entire amount of extracted RNA, and PCR amplification then used the entire amount of cDNA produced. The libraries were made side by side, with each library going through the same number of PCR cycles. For the original study's pipeline: With a requirement of at least two reads per UMI, MIGEC and MiXCR extracted about 52,000 +/- 9,100 unique UMI-labeled TRB cDNA molecules per library. On average, each library contained approximately 40,000 +/- 10,000 functional in-frame TRB CDR3 nucleotide clonotypes without stop codons. After downsampling to 5000 UMI-labeled TRB molecules per sample, diversity metrics such as normalized Shannon-Wiener and Chao1 were calculated in VDJtools. Clonotype-size-weighted physicochemical properties of the central five CDR3 residues (interaction energy, strength, volume and Kidera factor 4) were computed in VDJtools. The reads, reprocessed by TCRdb, yield one row per CDR3 protein sequence and no DNA. It is TCRdb's table, rather than the study itself, that gives the V and J calls and clone size. The table kept for this sample lists about 150,000 distinct CDR3 sequences. The ten largest account for around 0.5% of the sample.

The CDR3 starts with the cysteine, ends with the phenylalanine, and has 21 residues. No coding sequence is recorded. From a lookup of the germline V gene (reference sequence), CDR1 and CDR2 are PRHDT and FYEKMQ. Overall results and qualifications from the work: Within the same donor, TRBV-TRBJ usage looked similar between naive CXCR3-negative and CXCR3-positive cells, but memory cells had distinct patterns. Freshly isolated PBMCs were used for most assays because CXCR3 expression went down partially after cryopreservation. Both naive subsets had comparably high repertoire diversity, while memory CD8+ T cells had much lower repertoire diversity. Because surface CD5, which is linked to self-reactivity in mice, was comparable between the naive subsets, TCR interaction strength was also inferred from the physicochemical properties of TRB CDR3s. Compared with CXCR3-negative naive cells, CXCR3-positive naive cells had TRB CDR3s with higher hydrophobicity (lower Kidera factor 4), lower energy, and higher strength and volume indices.

Concerning this clonotype: It lacks a known antigen.

For each CD8+ T cell subset, flow sorting was done in triplicate, and about 300,000 cells per subset went directly into RLT lysis buffer. Naive CD8+ T cells were defined stringently as CD45RO-CCR7+CD27+CD95- to exclude memory contaminants. Peripheral blood mononuclear cells were isolated from buffy coats using standard density gradient centrifugation. A FACSAria III was used to flow-sort naive CD8+ T cells into CXCR3-negative and CXCR3-positive populations. Total RNA was extracted from sorted cells with an RNeasy Mini Kit. The receptor's source is a human donor in good health. Some clones in this sample may be carry-over from other donors' samples. The sequenced material came from naive CXCR3+ CD8+ T cells from blood. In light of the paper, this sample's cell subset or site label describes: CD45RO-CCR7+CD27+CD95- naive CD8+ T cells expressing CXCR3 (TNR3+). This chain is built from TRBV13 and TRBJ2-3; TCRdb's D gene call, TRBD2, goes unchecked for lack of DNA. CDR3 protein: CASSQGEGSGLAGVLTDTQYF.